This TCR beta chain was recorded in a study of blood T cell repertoires in COVID-19. Study context: Both acute and convalescent COVID-19 samples were obtained from the United States, Italy and Spain. PBMCs, B-cell-depleted T cells, or T cells were the source of the cDNA or gDNA that made up the material.

Sequencing used immunoSEQ multiplex PCR; TCRdb keeps in-frame clones, though not all of them. This sample has roughly 150,000 clones, with 75% to 90% found just once. While infection was still active, Seattle patients were enrolled and then followed longitudinally. This CDR3 contains 15 residues. The V gene's germline CDR1 is KGHSH and CDR2 LQKENI. Trimming pared 2 bases from V and 1 base from J, leaving 12 bases between. The source of this sequence is a man in his late teens or twenties with COVID-19, enrolled during active disease. V and J are TRBV18 and TRBJ2-7; a weak D match, TRBD1 (6 bases). The specimen was peripheral blood. CDR3 DNA sequence: TGTGCCAGCTCACCATCTGGACAGATATCCTACGAGCAGTACTTC. As protein: CASSPSGQISYEQYF.